A selection of T cell receptor beta chains follows, all from one sample in a study of T-cell memory formation after mild COVID-19. TCRdb independently ran MiXCR on the 5' RACE reads; one entry per CDR3 protein. In the table there are just under 350,000 distinct CDR3 sequences, over 10% of which are singletons. The sample comprised PBMCs or a T cell subset sorted from them (not recorded which). Receptor source: a man aged 18 to 29 who had mild COVID-19 (a few samples of this study predate the infection). Cell type and time point are not known. Each CDR3 is given with its conserved first and last residue. D genes are given only for firm matches. A row's size may be missing; if present it is once, few, many or a size class.

len	d_gene	v_gene	j_gene	abundance	CDR3nt	CDR3aa
15	.	TRBV20-1	TRBJ2-5	few	TGCAGTGCTAGAGATTTGGCAAGAACAGGGGAGACCCAGTACTTC	CSARDLARTGETQYF
16	.	TRBV6-5	TRBJ2-5	.	TGTGCCAGCAGTTACCTCAGGGGGGACAGCCAAGAGACCCAGTACTTC	CASSYLRGDSQETQYF
20	TRBD2	TRBV4-3	TRBJ2-3	few	TGCGCCAGCAGCCAAGGCGGTGTGGGACTAGCGGGGACATACACAGATACGCAGTATTTT	CASSQGGVGLAGTYTDTQYF
18	.	TRBV6-2/TRBV6-3	TRBJ2-1	.	TGTGCCAGCAGTTACTCGCCAGGGGTGGGAGTCTCCGACAATGAGCAGTTCTTC	CASSYSPGVGVSDNEQFF
14	.	TRBV9	TRBJ2-2	few	TGTGCCAGCGAGAGGGACACGAACACCGGGGAGCTGTTTTTT	CASERDTNTGELFF
16	.	TRBV7-2	TRBJ1-3	.	TGTGCCAGCAGCTTAGTAATAGGCCACTCTGGAAACACCATATATTTT	CASSLVIGHSGNTIYF
16	TRBD2	TRBV4-1	TRBJ2-5	.	TGCGCCAGCAGCCAAGGACAAGCGGGGGGGCGAGAGACCCAGTACTTC	CASSQGQAGGRETQYF
14	.	TRBV7-9	TRBJ1-1	.	TGTGCCAGCAGCTTAAGTTTGGGGGACACTGAAGCTTTCTTT	CASSLSLGDTEAFF
12	.	TRBV2	TRBJ1-4	.	TGTGCCAGCAGTGAAGCGGATGAAAAACTGTTTTTT	CASSEADEKLFF
13	TRBD1	TRBV20-1	TRBJ1-3	few	TGCAGTGCCACCGGGACAGCCGGAAACACCATATATTTT	CSATGTAGNTIYF
15	.	TRBV7-8	TRBJ1-4	.	TGTGCCAGCAGCTTAGGGTTGGGGAGGGATGAAAAACTGTTTTTT	CASSLGLGRDEKLFF
14	TRBD2	TRBV2	TRBJ2-1	.	TGTGCCGGATATAGCGGGGCCGTTAACAATGAGCAGTTCTTC	CAGYSGAVNNEQFF
14	TRBD2	TRBV6-4	TRBJ2-3	many	TGTGCCAGCAGCGGGGGGGCTAGCACAGATACGCAGTATTTT	CASSGGASTDTQYF
14	.	TRBV20-1	TRBJ1-5	.	TGCAGTGCTAGACCGAGACTTAGCAATCAGCCCCAGCATTTT	CSARPRLSNQPQHF
13	.	TRBV3-1	TRBJ1-1	few	TGTGCCAGCAGCCAACTTCTGAACACTGAAGCTTTCTTT	CASSQLLNTEAFF
13	.	TRBV3-1	TRBJ2-3	.	TGTGCCAGCAGAGGACGTAGCACAGATACGCAGTATTTT	CASRGRSTDTQYF
16	.	TRBV5-1	TRBJ1-2	.	TGCGCCAGCAGCTTCACTTCGGGCGTAGGGGGCTATGGCTACACCTTC	CASSFTSGVGGYGYTF
11	.	TRBV20-1	TRBJ2-7	few	TGCAGTGGGTTAGGGTCCGACGAGCAGTACTTC	CSGLGSDEQYF
12	.	TRBV29-1	TRBJ2-2	few	TGCAGCGTTTATGGGGGAACCGGGGAGCTGTTTTTT	CSVYGGTGELFF
14	.	TRBV7-9	TRBJ2-3	few	TGTGCCAGCAGCCCATCGGAAGGCACAGATACGCAGTATTTT	CASSPSEGTDTQYF
14	.	TRBV7-9	TRBJ2-4	few	TGTGCCAGCAGCTTAGAGCGGCGGGTCGGCACACTGTACTTC	CASSLERRVGTLYF
12	TRBD1	TRBV7-2	TRBJ1-1	.	TGTGCCAGTCCGGGACAGGGGGCGATAGCTTTCTTT	CASPGQGAIAFF
18	.	TRBV6-1	TRBJ1-3	many	TGTGCCAGCAGTGTCCGGGGGGGGCCTCTAAGAGCTGGAAACACCATATATTTT	CASSVRGGPLRAGNTIYF
16	TRBD1	TRBV5-1	TRBJ1-1	many	TGCGCCAGCAGCATTACCGGGACAGGGATGAACACTGAAGCTTTCTTT	CASSITGTGMNTEAFF
12	.	TRBV3-1	TRBJ2-4	few	TGTGCCAGCAGCCAAGGGCCGGTCATTCAGTACTTC	CASSQGPVIQYF
13	.	TRBV6-2/TRBV6-3	TRBJ1-4	once	TGTGCCAGCAGTTACTCGGTGCGAGAAAAACTGTTTTTT	CASSYSVREKLFF
14	.	TRBV6-4	TRBJ2-3	many	TGTGCCAGCAGTGACGGGGGGGCCTCAGATACGCAGTATTTT	CASSDGGASDTQYF
15	.	TRBV27	TRBJ2-3	.	TGTGCCAGCAGTTTGCATGCGGTGGGCACAGATACGCAGTATTTT	CASSLHAVGTDTQYF
14	.	TRBV10-2	TRBJ1-1	once	TGCGCCAGCAGTGACCCTCCAAAGAACACTGAAGCTTTCTTT	CASSDPPKNTEAFF
16	TRBD1	TRBV7-2	TRBJ2-1	many	TGTGCCAGCAGCTTAGCGATGGCAGGGGGCTACAATGAGCAGTTCTTC	CASSLAMAGGYNEQFF
14	.	TRBV12-3/TRBV12-4	TRBJ2-1	few	TGTGCCAGCAGTTCTTCCTCCAGTTGGGATGAGCAGTTCTTC	CASSSSSSWDEQFF
13	.	TRBV7-2	TRBJ2-1	few	TGTGCCAGCAGCCCTCGTGTCATCGGTGAGCAGTTCTTC	CASSPRVIGEQFF
15	TRBD1	TRBV29-1	TRBJ2-1	.	TGCAGCGTGACGCTGACAGGGGAAGGTTCGAATGAGCAGTTCTTC	CSVTLTGEGSNEQFF
14	TRBD2	TRBV2	TRBJ2-1	many	TGTGCCAGCAGGCGGACTAGCGGGGGTTATGAGCAGTTCTTC	CASRRTSGGYEQFF
14	TRBD2	TRBV5-1	TRBJ2-1	few	TGCGCCAGCAGCTTCCCTAGCGGGCTCAATGAGCAGTTCTTC	CASSFPSGLNEQFF
16	.	TRBV5-1	TRBJ2-3	many	TGCGCCAGCAGCTTGCAGAAGACACCAAGCACAGATACGCAGTATTTT	CASSLQKTPSTDTQYF
16	.	TRBV5-5	TRBJ2-3	few	TGTGCCAGCCTAGCTTGGGTCGCACGGGTAACAGATACGCAGTATTTT	CASLAWVARVTDTQYF
15	.	TRBV4-2	TRBJ2-1	few	TGTGCCAGCAGCCAAGATTTGGGGGCCGACAATGAGCAGTTCTTC	CASSQDLGADNEQFF
13	.	TRBV18	TRBJ1-1	.	TGTGCCAGCTCGCAACAGCAGAACACTGAAGCTTTCTTT	CASSQQQNTEAFF
14	.	TRBV7-3	TRBJ2-3	few	TGTGCCAGCAGCTTAATGAGACAACCGGATACGCAGTATTTT	CASSLMRQPDTQYF
14	.	TRBV18	TRBJ1-1	few	TGTGCCAGCTCACCAACGACAGGATACACTGAAGCTTTCTTT	CASSPTTGYTEAFF
12	.	TRBV5-4	TRBJ2-2	.	TGTGCCAGCAGCTTGGGGATCAGGGAGCTGTTTTTT	CASSLGIRELFF
14	.	TRBV28	TRBJ2-1	few	TGTGCCAGCAGTTGGGCGGACTCCTACAATGAGCAGTTCTTC	CASSWADSYNEQFF
14	TRBD1	TRBV20-1	TRBJ1-1	few	TGCAGTGCCGACTCCCCGAGACAGGGGATTATAGCTTTCTTT	CSADSPRQGIIAFF
16	.	TRBV7-2	TRBJ2-3	many	TGTGCCAGCAGCCGTTGGGATAGCCGGAGCACAGATACGCAGTATTTT	CASSRWDSRSTDTQYF
14	.	TRBV5-1	TRBJ1-4	few	TGCGCCAGCAGCCACGTTCCAGGCGCAGAAAAACTGTTTTTT	CASSHVPGAEKLFF
17	.	TRBV10-3	TRBJ2-6	.	TGTGCCATCAGTGAGAGCAGCGGCACCTCTGGGGCCAACGTCCTGACTTTC	CAISESSGTSGANVLTF
13	TRBD1	TRBV5-6	TRBJ2-1	few	TGTGCCAGCAGCTTTCGGCAGGGGGATGAGCAGTTCTTC	CASSFRQGDEQFF
14	TRBD1	TRBV27	TRBJ1-2	.	TGTGCCAGCAGTGGGACAGGGGTAAGGGATGGCTACACCTTC	CASSGTGVRDGYTF
15	TRBD1	TRBV9	TRBJ2-1	.	TGTGCCAGCAGCGTGCCGGGACAGCCTTACAATGAGCAGTTCTTC	CASSVPGQPYNEQFF
17	TRBD2	TRBV15	TRBJ2-1	few	TGTGCCACCAGCCCTCAGAAACTAGCGGGGGGGTTCAATGAGCAGTTCTTC	CATSPQKLAGGFNEQFF
13	.	TRBV11-2	TRBJ1-1	few	TGTGCCAGCAGCTGGGAGAGGGACACTGAAGCTTTCTTT	CASSWERDTEAFF
15	TRBD1	TRBV4-1	TRBJ2-4	.	TGCGCCAGCAGTCTGAGACAGGGGGCCAAAAACATTCAGTACTTC	CASSLRQGAKNIQYF
15	.	TRBV7-2	TRBJ1-4	.	TGTGCCAGCAGCCGTCTCAGGGCTCGGGTTGAAAAACTGTTTTTT	CASSRLRARVEKLFF